This TCR beta chain was identified in a study of T cells in Graves' hyperthyroidism and ophthalmopathy. Diagnostic decisions used clinical symptoms, serum thyroxine and TRAb, thyroid ultrasound and orbital computed tomography. Extraction of PBMCs used under 13 ml of fresh peripheral blood. This clonotype has a count of ten or more. This CDR3 has 15 residues. Germline V gene data show CDR1 as KGHSY and CDR2 as FQNENV. V trimming: 0 bases; J trimming: 4 bases; junction bases outside the gene matches: 4. Amplified TCR beta CDR3 regions came from RNA transcripts. The TCR CDR3 was amplified in a first-round RT-PCR using the HTBI primer set. Each CDR3 protein gets one entry after TCRdb re-called the multiplex PCR reads with MiXCR. The sample contains 90,000 to 120,000 distinct CDR3 sequences, 16% of which appear only once.

This rearrangement joins TRBV16 to TRBJ2-5; 8 positions match TRBD2. Sequencing used blood. This TCR came from a woman aged 45-60 years with Graves' hyperthyroidism. The CDR3 region is CASSQSGLAGETQYF. In DNA form, the CDR3 reads TGTGCCAGCAGCCAATCGGGCCTAGCGGGAGAGACCCAGTACTTC. The whole variable domain, filled in from reference TRBV16 and TRBJ2-5, reads GEEVAQTPKHLVRGEGQKAKLYCAPIKGHSYVFWYQQVLKNEFKFLISFQNENVFDETGMPKERFSAKCLPNSPCSLEIQATKLEDSAVYFCASSQSGLAGETQYFGPGTRLLVL.